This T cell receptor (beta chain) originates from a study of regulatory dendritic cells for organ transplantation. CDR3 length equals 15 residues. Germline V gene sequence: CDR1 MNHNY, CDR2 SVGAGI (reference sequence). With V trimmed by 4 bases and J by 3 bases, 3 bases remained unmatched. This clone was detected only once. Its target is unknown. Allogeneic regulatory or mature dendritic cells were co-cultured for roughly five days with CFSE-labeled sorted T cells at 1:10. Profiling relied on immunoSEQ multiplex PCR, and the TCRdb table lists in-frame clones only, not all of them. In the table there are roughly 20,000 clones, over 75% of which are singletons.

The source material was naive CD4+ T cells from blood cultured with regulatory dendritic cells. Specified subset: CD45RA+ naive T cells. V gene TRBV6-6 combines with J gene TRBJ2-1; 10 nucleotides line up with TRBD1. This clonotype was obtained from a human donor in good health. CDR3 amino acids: CASSSGTGVYNEQFF. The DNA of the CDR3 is TGTGCCAGCAGTTCCGGGACAGGGGTCTACAATGAGCAGTTCTTC.